This TCR beta chain appears in the sequencing data of a study of identical twins. This CDR3 is 13 amino acids long. V shed 1 base and J shed 5 bases, with 12 bases lying between them. From germline, CDR1 is DFQATT and CDR2 SNEGSKA (reference sequence). Each CDR3 protein gets one entry after TCRdb re-called the 5' RACE reads with MiXCR. The sample records 1.5 million to 2 million distinct CDR3 sequences, roughly a third being singletons. The sample holds a few counts of this clonotype. The source material was cord blood. This clonotype was obtained from a newborn girl in good health. This rearrangement joins TRBV20-1 to TRBJ2-7; no clear D gene. Here the CDR3 reads CSARARTPHEQYF. The CDR3 DNA sequence: TGCAGTGCTAGAGCTCGTACACCCCACGAGCAGTACTTC.